The clone carrying this T cell receptor (beta chain) is labeled as medium-sized. Its antigen is unknown. The source of the sample is a study of T cells in localized non-small cell lung cancer. Profiling relied on immunoSEQ multiplex PCR, and the TCRdb table lists in-frame clones only, not all of them. The table includes about 2,000 clones, roughly 29% detected once. Points from the study as a whole: Among the tissues sampled, uninvolved adjacent lung had the highest T cell clonality, above tumor. Among blood samples, higher T cell density accompanied longer overall survival. For the top 100 tumor clones, a median roughly 56 also appeared in adjacent lung. Only one tumor region went through sequencing, so heterogeneity may still be there.

CDR3 length: 13 amino acids. Germline assignment: CDR1 MNHGY and CDR2 SAAAGT. The ends were cut back, 6 bases at V and 8 bases at J, with 16 bases in the middle. The sequence was collected from a woman aged 35-75 years with stage II squamous cell lung carcinoma. The J gene is TRBJ1-2, the V gene TRBV6-8; D gene uncertain. The sample consisted of lung tumor tissue, taken before any cancer treatment. The CDR3 reads CASSRFPADGYTF. In DNA, the CDR3 is TGTGCCAGCAGCCGATTCCCGGCAGACGGCTACACCTTC.